One and the same sample provided the 26 T cell receptor beta chains below, sequenced in a study of shared clonotypes between healthy human individuals. Sequencing used immunoSEQ multiplex PCR; TCRdb keeps in-frame clones, though not all of them. The sample lists roughly 2.5 million clones; roughly 92% were seen once. The sample was naive CD4+ T cells sorted from blood. Subset specified: CD45RA+ positively selected. The receptor set was obtained from a young man in good health.

Concerning this clone: Other DNA sequences of this sample code for an identical CDR3. The V call is TRBV19, the J call TRBJ2-7; D is perhaps TRBD1 (5 bases). CDR1 and CDR2 (germline): LNHDA, SQIVND (reference sequence). V shed 2 bases and J shed 3 bases, with 8 bases lying between them. This CDR3 has 13 amino acids. This chain's CDR3 is CASSIQGGYEQYF. As DNA, the CDR3 is TGTGCCAGTAGTATACAGGGCGGCTACGAGCAGTACTTC.

V usage is TRBV10-3 and J usage is TRBJ2-1; 10 bases line up with TRBD2. Germline trimming cut 6 bases from V and 7 bases from J; bases unmatched to any gene: 6. Germline assignment: CDR1 ENHRY and CDR2 SYGVKD. This CDR3 has 14 amino acids. CDR3 DNA: TGTGCCATCAGCTCTAGCGGGGGCGGGAATGAGCAGTTCTTC. Protein product: CAISSSGGGNEQFF.

The J gene is TRBJ1-2, the V gene TRBV14; D not resolved. Trimming removed 3 bases at V and 8 bases at J, with 7 bases between. This CDR3 spans 11 amino acids. Looked up from germline, CDR1 is SGHDN and CDR2 is FVKESK. The CDR3, as DNA: TGTGCCAGCAGCCACGCGGGCGGCTACACCTTC. Its protein is CASSHAGGYTF.

The V gene is TRBV6-1, the J gene TRBJ2-3, with D unresolved. This CDR3 spans 12 amino acids. Looked up from germline, CDR1 is MNHNS and CDR2 is SASEGT. V lost 2 bases to trimming and J lost 12 bases, with 12 bases between them. The CDR3 reads CASSEYGRFQYF. The CDR3 DNA sequence: TGTGCCAGCAGTGAATACGGGCGGTTTCAGTATTTT.

J is TRBJ2-7 and V is TRBV6-5, with 7 bases fitting TRBD1. Trimming at V came to 7 bases and at J to 2 bases, leaving 5 bases not matched to a gene. CDR1 is MNHEY, CDR2 SVGAGI, per germline. The CDR3 has 13 amino acids. Written as DNA, the CDR3 is TGTGCCAGCAAGCCGACAGGGACCTACGAGCAGTACTTC. As protein: CASKPTGTYEQYF.

This chain uses TRBV18 with TRBJ2-7; D is unresolved. V was pared by 0 bases and J by 0 bases, with 15 bases between. The CDR3 is 17 residues long. Per germline, CDR1 KGHSH and CDR2 LQKENI. CDR3 bases: TGTGCCAGCTCACCACCCGGGTTCCACGCAAGCTCCTACGAGCAGTACTTC. Amino acids: CASSPPGFHASSYEQYF.

The chain uses TRBV19 and TRBJ1-4; 8 positions agree with TRBD1. The CDR3 loop spans 15 amino acids. CDR1 is LNHDA, CDR2 SQIVND, per germline (reference sequence). Trimming took 5 bases from V and 5 from J; bases not matched to a gene: 7. DNA of the CDR3: TGTGCCAGTAGTCTTCGACAGGGGAAAAATGAAAAACTGTTTTTT. Translated, it gives CASSLRQGKNEKLFF.

The V call is TRBV2, the J call TRBJ2-3; D unresolved. The ends were cut back, 4 bases at V and 1 base at J, with 9 bases in the middle. The length of the CDR3 is 14 residues. The germline gives CDR1 SNHLY, CDR2 FYNNEI. The CDR3 DNA follows: TGTGCCAGCAGTGTTAATCGTGGCACAGATACGCAGTATTTT. This encodes CASSVNRGTDTQYF.

The chain uses TRBV27 and TRBJ1-5, with TRBD1 matching 8 bases. The CDR3 spans 17 residues. Germline loops: CDR1 MNHEY, CDR2 SMNVEV (reference sequence). With V trimmed by 5 bases and J by 4 bases, 13 bases remained unmatched. The CDR3 protein is CASSPTGARWVNQPQHF. In DNA form, the CDR3 reads TGTGCCAGCAGTCCGACAGGGGCGCGATGGGTTAATCAGCCCCAGCATTTT.

The rearrangement links TRBV28 to TRBJ1-6; D unclear. This CDR3 comprises 13 residues. V lost 7 bases, J lost 4 bases, and 8 bases lay in between. Per germline, CDR1 MDHEN and CDR2 SYDVKM. CDR3 residues: CASKRRYNSPLHF. In DNA form, the CDR3 reads TGTGCCAGCAAACGACGGTATAATTCACCCCTCCACTTT.

This chain joins TRBV6-5 and TRBJ1-2; 9 bases agree with TRBD1. The germline V gene encodes CDR1 MNHEY and CDR2 SVGAGI. The V segment lost 2 bases and the J segment 4 bases; nucleotides outside the gene matches: 5. CDR3 length equals 15 residues. The CDR3 protein is CASSYKTGGTYGYTF. CDR3 sequence (DNA): TGTGCCAGCAGTTACAAGACAGGGGGAACCTATGGCTACACCTTC.

The chain employs TRBV7-2 and TRBJ2-5, with TRBD2 identical over 10 bases. The CDR3 is 16 amino acids. V was pared by 1 base and J by 7 bases, with 9 bases of the junction left unmatched. CDR1 SGHTA and CDR2 FQGNSA come from the germline V gene. CDR3 DNA: TGTGCCAGCAGCTTAGATTGGACTAGCGGTGTAGGGACCCAGTACTTC. Its protein product is CASSLDWTSGVGTQYF.

This clone was counted between two and nine times. Distinct nucleotide sequences in the sample also encode this CDR3. This rearrangement joins TRBV19 to TRBJ2-1; no clear D. The germline V and J ends were trimmed by 7 bases and 4 bases, with 5 bases remaining between them. CDR1 is LNHDA and CDR2 is SQIVND in the germline V gene (reference sequence). This CDR3 has 11 residues. CDR3 loop: CASTQYNEQFF. CDR3 nucleotides: TGTGCCAGTACCCAATACAATGAGCAGTTCTTC.

The J gene is TRBJ2-1, the V gene TRBV5-1; 11 nucleotides line up with TRBD2. CDR1 is SGHRS and CDR2 is YFSETQ in the germline V gene. Unmatched junction bases numbered 5, after V lost 2 bases and J lost 7 bases. CDR3 length: 15 amino acids. The CDR3, as DNA: TGCGCCAGCAGCTTACTAGCGGGAGAAAGAAATGAGCAGTTCTTC. Amino acid sequence: CASSLLAGERNEQFF.

The V call is TRBV2, the J call TRBJ2-3, with 15 bases matching TRBD2. The V gene end was trimmed by 7 bases and the J gene end by 5 bases; junction bases not matched to a gene: 10. CDR3 length equals 17 residues. The germline V gene encodes CDR1 SNHLY and CDR2 FYNNEI. The CDR3, as DNA: TGTGCCAGCAAATTAGGACTAGCGGGAGGGCTGGGAGATACGCAGTATTTT. This encodes CASKLGLAGGLGDTQYF.

The gene calls are TRBV19 and TRBJ2-4; no firm D call. Germline V gene data show CDR1 as LNHDA and CDR2 as SQIVND (reference sequence). Deletions cut 3 bases from V and 0 bases from J, with 15 bases between. The CDR3 sequence is 17 residues long. This CDR3 is CASSIRTSVLAKNIQYF. The CDR3 bases are TGTGCCAGTAGTATCCGCACTTCTGTGCTAGCCAAAAACATTCAGTACTTC.

The gene calls are TRBV6-5 and TRBJ1-6, with TRBD1 matching 9 bases. This CDR3 is built from 15 residues. The V gene's germline CDR1 is MNHEY and CDR2 SVGAGI. The J segment lost 9 bases and the V segment lost 1 base, leaving 4 bases of the junction unmatched. The CDR3 loop reads CASSYFGTGPSPLHF. Written as DNA, the CDR3 is TGTGCCAGCAGTTACTTCGGGACAGGGCCTTCACCCCTCCACTTT.

The J gene is TRBJ2-3, the V gene TRBV5-1; 9 bases are a match to TRBD2. Germline-derived CDR1 and CDR2 are SGHRS and YFSETQ. The CDR3 totals 15 residues. The ends lost 3 bases at V and 4 bases at J; junction bases unmatched: 6. The CDR3 DNA sequence: TGCGCCAGCAGCTCGCTAGCGGGGACATCAGATACGCAGTATTTT. Its protein is CASSSLAGTSDTQYF.

V usage is TRBV5-8 and J usage is TRBJ2-5; D uncertain. The germline V gene encodes CDR1 SGHTS and CDR2 YDEGEE. CDR3 length: 13 amino acids. Trimming removed 5 bases from V and 4 bases from J, with 12 bases in between. The CDR3: CASRSDTIETQYF. As DNA, the CDR3 is TGTGCCAGCAGGAGCGACACTATAGAGACCCAGTACTTC.

This clone was seen once. The V and J genes are TRBV7-6 and TRBJ2-5; TRBD2 matches 14 bases. Germline CDR1 and CDR2: SGHVS and FNYEAQ. The CDR3 spans 17 residues. The V and J ends lost 6 bases and 5 bases, in that order; junction bases with no gene match: 11. The CDR3 nucleotides read TGTGCCAGCAGTCCCGGGACTAGCGGGAGACCGGATGAGACCCAGTACTTC. This translates into CASSPGTSGRPDETQYF. The full variable domain, its missing parts supplied by reference TRBV7-6 and TRBJ2-5, is GAGVSQSPRYKVTKRGQDVALRCDPISGHVSLYWYRQALGQGPEFLTYFNYEAQQDKSGLPNDRFSAERPEGSISTLTIQRTEQRDSAMYRCASSPGTSGRPDETQYFGPGTRLLVL.

The gene calls are TRBV27 and TRBJ2-1, with TRBD2 identical over 13 bases. Trimming at V came to 2 bases and at J to 0 bases, leaving 1 base not matched to a gene. The germline CDR1 and CDR2 sequences are MNHEY and SMNVEV (reference sequence). The CDR3 contains 17 residues. The CDR3 sequence is CASSLRTSGSSYNEQFF. CDR3 DNA sequence: TGTGCCAGCAGTTTACGGACTAGCGGGAGCTCCTACAATGAGCAGTTCTTC.

J is TRBJ1-2 and V is TRBV11-2; D is perhaps TRBD1 (5 bases). V shed 5 bases and J shed 7 bases, with 11 bases lying between them. The germline V gene has CDR1 SGHAT and CDR2 FQNNGV. This CDR3 is 12 amino acids long. The CDR3 protein is CASSPGGGGYTF. CDR3 DNA sequence: TGTGCCAGCAGCCCCGGGGGGGGTGGCTACACCTTC.

The chain joins TRBV5-1 to TRBJ1-4; 10 bases match TRBD1. V lost 0 bases to trimming and J lost 8 bases; unmatched junction nucleotides: 13. This CDR3 has 18 residues. In germline, CDR1 is SGHRS, CDR2 YFSETQ. Here the CDR3 DNA reads TGCGCCAGCAGCTTGGGTGTCGGGACAGGGGCTGCCAGGGAAAAACTGTTTTTT. It yields the protein CASSLGVGTGAAREKLFF.

This chain joins TRBV5-6 and TRBJ1-4; D gene unclear. The germline V gene encodes CDR1 SGHDT and CDR2 YYEEEE. V dropped 4 bases and J dropped 0 bases, with 10 bases sitting between them. The CDR3 is 15 amino acids. CDR3 region: CASSRRTPTNEKLFF. CDR3 nucleotide sequence: TGTGCCAGCAGCCGCCGCACTCCAACTAATGAAAAACTGTTTTTT.

V usage is TRBV5-1 and J usage is TRBJ1-3; 8 bases agree with TRBD1. Germline trimming cut 3 bases from V and 3 bases from J; bases unmatched to any gene: 8. The CDR3 is made up of 16 amino acids. CDR1 is SGHRS, CDR2 YFSETQ, per germline. CDR3 protein: CASSYTGQESGNTIYF. CDR3 nucleotides: TGCGCCAGCAGCTACACGGGACAGGAAAGTGGAAACACCATATATTTT.

J is TRBJ1-4 and V is TRBV19; 8 bases agree with TRBD1. The length of the CDR3 is 14 residues. Germline values: CDR1 LNHDA, CDR2 SQIVND (reference sequence). V lost 5 bases and J lost 8; bases outside the gene matches: 7. The chain's CDR3 is CASSARGPGEKLFF. CDR3 bases: TGTGCCAGTAGTGCCAGGGGGCCGGGCGAAAAACTGTTTTTT.